The 24 T cell receptor beta chains below come from one sample, sequenced in a study of beta chain features in type 1 diabetes. All of the isolated RNA was reverse transcribed, so expressed TCRB transcripts were sequenced. Method: immunoSEQ multiplex PCR; TCRdb's copy keeps in-frame clones and lacks some. The table records more than 300,000 clones, approximately 12% of them present only once. Study-level findings and limits: Moderate but significant shortening of TCRB CDR3s was recorded in all four CD4+ subsets from Type 1 diabetes patients.

No antigens are known for them. The specimen was naive CD4+ T cells from blood. These receptors were taken from a woman between 18 and 29 years old with type 1 diabetes.

In this sample, this clone turned up a few times. The V and J genes are TRBV6-5 and TRBJ2-2, with D tentatively TRBD2 (6 bases). Trimming took 8 bases from V and 2 from J, leaving 12 bases between them. The CDR3 has 14 residues. Germline V gives CDR1 MNHEY, CDR2 SVGAGI. The CDR3 sequence is CASSAGSNTGELFF. As DNA, the CDR3 is TGTGCCAGCTCCGCCGGGAGTAACACCGGGGAGCTGTTTTTT.

The chain joins TRBV4-3 to TRBJ2-7; D is ambiguous. V dropped 0 bases and J dropped 1 base, with 4 bases sitting between them. This CDR3 has 13 amino acids. Germline values: CDR1 LGHNA, CDR2 YSLEER. The DNA of the CDR3 is TGCGCCAGCAGCCAAGATAATTCCTACGAGCAGTACTTC. Translated: CASSQDNSYEQYF.

The CDR3 sequence: CASSRGSGGSYEQYF. The CDR3 region has the DNA TGTGCCAGCAGCCGGGGTTCCGGGGGATCCTACGAGCAGTACTTC. J is TRBJ2-7 and V is TRBV5-4; the D gene is possibly TRBD2 (6 bases). V gave up 4 bases and J gave up 1 base, with 15 bases separating them. Germline CDR1 SGHNT, CDR2 YYREEE (reference sequence). This CDR3 has 15 residues.

The chain has TRBV6-4 and TRBJ1-1; TRBD1 aligns across 10 bases. The V segment lost 4 bases and the J segment 2 bases; nucleotides outside the gene matches: 4. In germline, CDR1 is MRHNA, CDR2 SNTAGT. CDR3 size: 15 residues. CDR3 sequence reads: CASSAGTGDNTEAFF. DNA of the CDR3: TGTGCCAGCAGTGCCGGGACAGGGGATAACACTGAAGCTTTCTTT.

This chain connects TRBV7-9 to TRBJ2-5, with D tentatively TRBD1 (6 bases). Looked up from germline, CDR1 is SEHNR and CDR2 is FQNEAQ (reference sequence). The CDR3 is 15 residues long. Trimming shortened V by 5 bases and J by 5 bases, and 18 bases separated the two germline ends. CDR3 residues: CASSEQGHGGETQYF. The CDR3 nucleotides are TGTGCCAGCAGCGAACAGGGACATGGTGGGGAGACCCAGTACTTC.

The sample holds a few counts of this clone. The chain couples TRBV5-4 to TRBJ1-1, with D possibly TRBD1 on 6 matching bases. V was pared by 1 base and J by 1 base, with 17 bases between. CDR3 length equals 17 residues. Looked up from germline, CDR1 is SGHNT and CDR2 is YYREEE (reference sequence). The DNA of the CDR3 is TGTGCCAGCAGCTTGTTATTATATGACAGGCAGAACACTGAAGCTTTCTTT. It is translated as CASSLLLYDRQNTEAFF.

This clone was observed a handful of times. The chain has TRBV14 and TRBJ1-2; D is uncertain. The CDR3 spans 16 residues. V was pared by 4 bases and J by 5 bases, with 20 bases between. The germline CDR1 and CDR2 sequences are SGHDN and FVKESK. This CDR3 reads CASSPPGLLIRYGYTF. The DNA of the CDR3 is TGTGCCAGCAGCCCCCCGGGGTTGTTGATTCGATATGGCTACACCTTC.

The rearrangement uses TRBV5-6 and TRBJ2-2; D may be TRBD2 (5 bases). V dropped 2 bases and J dropped 5 bases, with 7 bases sitting between them. Germline lookup yields CDR1 SGHDT and CDR2 YYEEEE. This CDR3 spans 13 amino acids. In DNA form, the CDR3 reads TGTGCCAGCAGCTTTAGAGGGACCGGGGAGCTGTTTTTT. Protein product: CASSFRGTGELFF.

V is TRBV7-2 and J is TRBJ2-5; a weak D match, TRBD1 (6 bases). The CDR3 contains 15 residues. The V end lost 1 base, the J end lost 1 base, and 10 bases lay between the germline ends. Germline CDR1 and CDR2: SGHTA and FQGNSA. CDR3 DNA sequence: TGTGCCAGCAGCTTAGACAGGGCATCCCAAGAGACCCAGTACTTC. Protein: CASSLDRASQETQYF.

The gene calls are TRBV30 and TRBJ1-5; 9 positions match TRBD1. Germline CDR1 GTSNPN, CDR2 SVGIG (reference sequence). The V gene end was trimmed by 5 bases and the J gene end by 8 bases; junction bases not matched to a gene: 4. The CDR3 contains 12 residues. CDR3: CAWGQGLEPQHF. The CDR3 nucleotides are TGTGCCTGGGGACAGGGGTTGGAGCCCCAGCATTTT.

This clone was picked up a small number of times. This chain joins TRBV25-1 and TRBJ2-5, with 7 positions matching TRBD2. CDR3 size: 15 residues. The V gene end was trimmed by 10 bases and the J gene end by 2 bases; junction bases not matched to a gene: 13. Germline assignment: CDR1 MGHDK and CDR2 SYGVNS. The CDR3 nucleotides read TGTGCCAACCCTACCCAGCGGGGAACACAAGAGACCCAGTACTTC. Translation gives CANPTQRGTQETQYF.

In this sample, this clone turned up a few times. CDR3 sequence (DNA): TGCAGCGTTGAAGGCGCGCAGGGGGCAGGGGAGCAGTACTTC. It yields the protein CSVEGAQGAGEQYF. The chain couples TRBV29-1 to TRBJ2-7; 8 nucleotides align to TRBD1. Germline CDR1 and CDR2: SQVTM and ANQGSEA. The CDR3 spans 14 residues. Trimming at V came to 1 base and at J to 7 bases, leaving 9 bases not matched to a gene.

The CDR3 spells CSASRTGSSYNEQFF. Written as DNA, the CDR3 is TGCAGCGCTTCCCGGACGGGGAGCTCCTACAATGAGCAGTTCTTC. This sequence joins TRBV29-1 and TRBJ2-1; the D gene is possibly TRBD2 (5 bases). Germline loops: CDR1 SQVTM, CDR2 ANQGSEA. Deletions cut 7 bases from V and 0 bases from J, with 16 bases between. The CDR3 loop spans 15 amino acids.

The chain recombines TRBV5-6 with TRBJ2-7; no firm D call. Trimming took off 2 bases at V and 2 bases at J, with 11 bases between the two ends. The CDR3 totals 14 residues. Looked up from germline, CDR1 is SGHDT and CDR2 is YYEEEE. CDR3 in DNA: TGTGCCAGCAGCTTCGCTCCGACTCCCTACGAGCAGTACTTC. Protein sequence: CASSFAPTPYEQYF. Supplemented by reference TRBV5-6 and TRBJ2-7, the full variable domain reads DAGVTQSPTHLIKTRGQQVTLRCSPKSGHDTVSWYQQALGQGPQFIFQYYEEEERQRGNFPDRFSGHQFPNYSSELNVNALLLGDSALYLCASSFAPTPYEQYFGPGTRLTVT.

The chain carries TRBV18 and TRBJ2-4; D is unclear. The CDR3 is 13 residues long. Trimming cost V 10 bases and J 0 bases, with 10 bases left between them. Per germline, CDR1 KGHSH and CDR2 LQKENI. The CDR3, as DNA: TGTGCCATCCGAGTGATAGCCAAAAACATTCAGTACTTC. Amino acids: CAIRVIAKNIQYF.

This clone came up a few times. This chain connects TRBV5-4 to TRBJ2-3, with D unresolved. Trimming took off 5 bases at V and 2 bases at J, with 9 bases between the two ends. Germline V gene sequence: CDR1 SGHNT, CDR2 YYREEE (reference sequence). There are 13 residues in the CDR3. CDR3 coding DNA: TGTGCCAGCAGGCTCACAGCCACAGATACGCAGTATTTT. Translation gives CASRLTATDTQYF.

The chain recombines TRBV9 with TRBJ2-2, with D tentatively TRBD1 (5 bases). Trimming left V 2 bases short and J 0 bases short, with 11 bases between. The germline V gene encodes CDR1 SGDLS and CDR2 YYNGEE. This CDR3 has 16 amino acids. CDR3 DNA: TGTGCCAGCAGCGTCGGCGGACACACGAACACCGGGGAGCTGTTTTTT. It codes for CASSVGGHTNTGELFF.

The chain carries TRBV5-4 and TRBJ2-7; TRBD2 agrees at 14 bases. Germline CDR1 SGHNT, CDR2 YYREEE (reference sequence). V was clipped by 5 bases and J by 4 bases; unmatched bases: 8. CDR3 length: 16 amino acids. The CDR3 region has the DNA TGTGCCAGCAGTCCCGGACTAGCGGGGGGATTTTACGAGCAGTACTTC. As protein: CASSPGLAGGFYEQYF.

The rearrangement uses TRBV30 and TRBJ2-1; 11 bases fit TRBD2. Germline CDR1 and CDR2: GTSNPN and SVGIG (reference sequence). The ends lost 0 bases at V and 1 base at J; junction bases unmatched: 5. The CDR3 sequence is 17 residues long. CDR3 coding DNA: TGTGCCTGGAGTGTTTACAGGACTAGCGGGTCCTACAATGAGCAGTTCTTC. It is translated as CAWSVYRTSGSYNEQFF.

The V gene is TRBV9, the J gene TRBJ1-1, with TRBD1 as a possible D gene (5 bases). The V and J ends lost 6 bases and 2 bases respectively, with 17 bases between them. The CDR3 runs to 15 residues. Germline V gene sequence: CDR1 SGDLS, CDR2 YYNGEE. The CDR3 nucleotides read TGTGCCAGCACACCCAGGGTAGGTGGAAACACTGAAGCTTTCTTT. Encoded protein: CASTPRVGGNTEAFF.

This clone occurred a few times. CDR3 coding DNA: TGTGCCATCAGTGCCCTCACGGATTCGGGCGAGCAGTACTTC. Protein sequence: CAISALTDSGEQYF. The rearrangement uses TRBV10-3 and TRBJ2-7; no clear D gene. The V gene lost 4 bases and the J gene lost 6 bases, with 16 bases spanning the gap. There are 14 residues in the CDR3. Germline values: CDR1 ENHRY, CDR2 SYGVKD.

V is TRBV5-1 and J is TRBJ2-2; D is possibly TRBD1 (6 bases). Germline assignment: CDR1 SGHRS and CDR2 YFSETQ. Trimming removed 0 bases at V and 1 base at J, with 10 bases between. The CDR3 is made up of 16 amino acids. The CDR3 nucleotides are TGCGCCAGCAGCTTGGTAGGGACAATGAACACCGGGGAGCTGTTTTTT. The encoded protein is CASSLVGTMNTGELFF.

This sequence joins TRBV11-1 and TRBJ2-5; D not certain. CDR1 SGHAT and CDR2 FQDESV come from the germline V gene (reference sequence). Trimming pared 1 base from V and 5 bases from J, leaving 8 bases between. The CDR3 extends over 13 amino acids. The CDR3 region is CASSLGVSETQYF. The CDR3 DNA follows: TGTGCCAGCAGCTTAGGTGTTTCGGAGACCCAGTACTTC.

On this clone: The junction and the germline gene differ at one end; a read error may be behind it. The V and J genes are TRBV5-8 and TRBJ2-4, with 12 bases lining up with TRBD2. There are 12 residues in the CDR3. Germline assignment: CDR1 SGHTS and CDR2 YDEGEE. In DNA, the CDR3 is TGTGCCAGCAGCCCCGGACTAGCGGGGATCAGATTC. Residues: CASSPGLAGIRF.